The clone carrying this TCR beta chain was seen a few times. Its specificity is not known. The PCR made use of 60 Vbeta and 13 Jbeta primers. TCRdb keeps only in-frame clones here, not all; method: immunoSEQ multiplex PCR. The table has 100,000 to 150,000 clones, roughly four fifths seen once. The CDR3 is 13 amino acids. Germline V gene data show CDR1 as SQVTM and CDR2 as ANQGSEA. V was trimmed by 6 bases and J by 4 bases, leaving 16 bases between them. This record belongs to a study of cytomegalovirus exposure and HLA in healthy donors. Findings and caveats of the study: What a later analysis reportedly showed was that an Asian-associated ancestry cluster had fewer N-insertions than the approximately 700-donor mean. Among immune exposure information, only CMV serostatus was available. Diagnosis of cytomegalovirus status made by the classifier reportedly showed high specificity and sensitivity.

The material sequenced was PBMCs. This chain connects TRBV29-1 to TRBJ2-7; weak D call: TRBD1 (6 bases). This clonotype was obtained from a male donor in good health and CMV-seronegative. The CDR3 is CSVIPGQSYEQYF. The CDR3 DNA reads as TGCAGCGTCATACCGGGACAATCGTACGAGCAGTACTTC.